The 14 T cell receptor beta chains given below trace back to one sample, sequenced in a study of shared clonotypes between healthy human individuals. TCRdb's table, derived via immunoSEQ multiplex PCR, lists solely in-frame clones and lacks some. The table has around 2,000,000 clones, less than 95% seen once. Naive CD8 populations comprised CD45RO-negative cells positively selected for CCR7, excluding terminally differentiated effector memory CD45RA+ cells. Input material: naive CD8+ T cells sorted from blood. The receptors were sampled from a man aged 18 to 30 in good health.

This chain links TRBV6-1 with TRBJ1-1, with 8 bases matching TRBD1. This CDR3 is built from 14 residues. V was pared by 5 bases and J by 2 bases, with 4 bases of the junction left unmatched. Per the germline V gene, CDR1 is MNHNS and CDR2 is SASEGT. The CDR3 reads CASSQDRVNTEAFF. CDR3 in DNA: TGTGCCAGCAGTCAGGACAGGGTTAACACTGAAGCTTTCTTT.

This chain joins TRBV9 and TRBJ2-7; D gene ambiguous. V was trimmed by 0 bases and J by 0 bases, leaving 10 bases between them. Germline CDR1 and CDR2: SGDLS and YYNGEE. The length of the CDR3 is 15 residues. CDR3 amino acids: CASSVGDLSSYEQYF. The CDR3 DNA is TGTGCCAGCAGCGTAGGAGATCTTAGCTCCTACGAGCAGTACTTC.

The chain is built from TRBV6-5 and TRBJ2-7; D is perhaps TRBD1 (6 bases). V was clipped by 6 bases and J by 3 bases, with 18 bases between them. CDR3 length: 15 amino acids. Germline CDR1 and CDR2: MNHEY and SVGAGI. The CDR3 DNA sequence: TGTGCCAGCAGATTTAACAGGGAGTTTGGCTACGAGCAGTACTTC. This gives the protein CASRFNREFGYEQYF.

The chain combines TRBV7-2 with TRBJ2-5; D is perhaps TRBD2 (5 bases). Trimming removed 0 bases from V and 13 bases from J, with 18 bases in between. Germline assignment: CDR1 SGHTA and CDR2 FQGNSA. This CDR3 has 14 residues. In nucleotides, the CDR3 is TGTGCCAGCAGCTTAGCGGGAGTCGGGGATCGGCCGTACTTC. It encodes CASSLAGVGDRPYF.

This chain links TRBV5-6 with TRBJ1-5; no reliable D call. The CDR3 has 15 residues. Trimming took 4 bases from V and 0 from J, leaving 11 bases between them. Germline V gene lookup returns CDR1 SGHDT and CDR2 YYEEEE. CDR3 in amino acids: CASSRGGDSNQPQHF. The CDR3 coding sequence is TGTGCCAGCAGCCGGGGAGGAGATAGCAATCAGCCCCAGCATTTT. Looking up the rest from reference TRBV5-6 and TRBJ1-5 gives the full variable domain: DAGVTQSPTHLIKTRGQQVTLRCSPKSGHDTVSWYQQALGQGPQFIFQYYEEEERQRGNFPDRFSGHQFPNYSSELNVNALLLGDSALYLCASSRGGDSNQPQHFGDGTRLSIL.

The chain has TRBV6-1 and TRBJ2-5; TRBD1 or TRBD2 may be the D gene (5 bases each). Per germline, CDR1 MNHNS and CDR2 SASEGT. The CDR3 runs 15 residues. V lost 6 bases to trimming and J lost 5 bases, with 19 bases between them. The CDR3 DNA sequence: TGTGCCAGCAGCGAGGGGACGTCGTCGGGGGAGACCCAGTACTTC. It codes for CASSEGTSSGETQYF.

The rearrangement links TRBV20-1 to TRBJ2-7; no clear D. The CDR3 length is 10 residues. Germline V CDR1 and CDR2: DFQATT, SNEGSKA (reference sequence). V was pared by 0 bases and J by 5 bases, with 2 bases between. The CDR3 nucleotides read TGCAGTGCTAGAGAAGACGAGCAGTACTTC. Residues: CSAREDEQYF.

This clone was seen once. J is TRBJ2-5 and V is TRBV28; D gene unclear. The CDR3 covers 15 residues. Trimming left V 1 base short and J 5 bases short, with 14 bases between. Germline values: CDR1 MDHEN, CDR2 SYDVKM. In DNA form, the CDR3 reads TGTGCCAGCAGTTTATCGAACTGGGGTCGCGAGACCCAGTACTTC. Its translation: CASSLSNWGRETQYF. Supplemented by reference TRBV28 and TRBJ2-5, the full variable domain reads DVKVTQSSRYLVKRTGEKVFLECVQDMDHENMFWYRQDPGLGLRLIYFSYDVKMKEKGDIPEGYSVSREKKERFSLILESASTNQTSMYLCASSLSNWGRETQYFGPGTRLLVL.

This clone is a singleton in its sample. V gene TRBV27 combines with J gene TRBJ2-5; perhaps TRBD1 as D (6 bases). Per germline, CDR1 MNHEY and CDR2 SMNVEV (reference sequence). The germline V and J ends were trimmed by 2 bases and 4 bases, with 11 bases remaining between them. CDR3 length: 14 residues. The CDR3 region is CASSLVGGRETQYF. The CDR3, as DNA: TGTGCCAGCAGTTTAGTAGGGGGACGAGAGACCCAGTACTTC.

The CDR3 sequence: CASSTQYVVDTDTQYF. Here the CDR3 DNA reads TGTGCCAGCAGTACCCAATACGTGGTCGACACAGATACGCAGTATTTT. The gene calls are TRBV27 and TRBJ2-3; no firm D call. The CDR3 sequence is 16 residues long. CDR1 is MNHEY and CDR2 is SMNVEV in the germline V gene (reference sequence). V was pared by 5 bases and J by 2 bases, with 17 bases between.

The chain employs TRBV6-1 and TRBJ2-7; tentatively, D is TRBD2 (7 bases). This CDR3 region has 16 residues. The V end was cut by 0 bases, the J end by 3 bases, with 15 bases between. Germline-derived CDR1 and CDR2 are MNHNS and SASEGT. The CDR3 DNA reads TGTGCCAGCAGTGAAGCGTGGGAGGGGGTGCTCTACGAGCAGTACTTC. It yields the protein CASSEAWEGVLYEQYF.

The chain employs TRBV7-2 and TRBJ2-7; TRBD1 matches at 10 bases. CDR1 is SGHTA and CDR2 is FQGNSA in the germline V gene. V lost 5 bases to trimming and J lost 2 bases; unmatched junction nucleotides: 9. CDR3 length: 16 amino acids. The CDR3: CASSLQTGTGAYEQYF. The CDR3, as DNA: TGTGCCAGCAGCCTACAGACCGGGACAGGGGCCTACGAGCAGTACTTC.

This chain links TRBV5-5 with TRBJ2-7; 7 nucleotides line up with TRBD1. Losses at the gene ends were 4 bases for V and 6 bases for J; bases not matched to a gene: 10. This CDR3 comprises 14 residues. Germline lookup yields CDR1 SGHKS and CDR2 YYEKEE (reference sequence). In nucleotides, the CDR3 is TGTGCCAGCAGCAGGGACAGTACGCGGAGCGAGCAGTACTTC. Amino acids: CASSRDSTRSEQYF.

The V and J genes are TRBV27 and TRBJ1-1; a possible D gene is TRBD1 (6 bases). Trimming took off 4 bases at V and 4 bases at J, with 10 bases between the two ends. The CDR3 sequence is 13 residues long. Germline assignment: CDR1 MNHEY and CDR2 SMNVEV (reference sequence). CDR3 nucleotide sequence: TGTGCCAGCAGTTCCACAGGGACCACTGAAGCTTTCTTT. Amino acid sequence: CASSSTGTTEAFF.